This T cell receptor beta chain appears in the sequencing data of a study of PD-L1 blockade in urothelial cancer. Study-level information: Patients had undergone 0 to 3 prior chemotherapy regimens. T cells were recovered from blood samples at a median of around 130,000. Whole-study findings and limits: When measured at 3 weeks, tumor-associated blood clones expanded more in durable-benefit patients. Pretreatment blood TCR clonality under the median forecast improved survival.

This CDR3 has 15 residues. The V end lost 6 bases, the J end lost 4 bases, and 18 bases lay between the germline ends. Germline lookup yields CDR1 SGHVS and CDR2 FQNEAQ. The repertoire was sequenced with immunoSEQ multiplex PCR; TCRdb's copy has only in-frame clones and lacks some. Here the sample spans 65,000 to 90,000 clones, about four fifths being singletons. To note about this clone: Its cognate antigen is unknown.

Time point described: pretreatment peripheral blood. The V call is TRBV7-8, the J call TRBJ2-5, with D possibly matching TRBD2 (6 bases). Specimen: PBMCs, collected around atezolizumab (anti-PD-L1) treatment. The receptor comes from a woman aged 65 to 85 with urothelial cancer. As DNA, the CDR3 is TGTGCCAGCAGACAGCCTGGGCCTAGCGTAGAGACCCAGTACTTC. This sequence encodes CASRQPGPSVETQYF.